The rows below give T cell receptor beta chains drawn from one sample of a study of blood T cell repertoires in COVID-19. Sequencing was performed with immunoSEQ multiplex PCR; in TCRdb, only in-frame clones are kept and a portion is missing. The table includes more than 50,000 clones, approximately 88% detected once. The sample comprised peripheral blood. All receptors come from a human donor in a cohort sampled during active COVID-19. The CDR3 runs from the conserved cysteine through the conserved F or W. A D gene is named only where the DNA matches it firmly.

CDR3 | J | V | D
CASSHGVTGDEQFF | TRBJ2-1 | TRBV4-2 | NA
CASSQEWLGVNEKLFF | TRBJ1-4 | TRBV4-3 | NA
CASSEVAGGTGELFF | TRBJ2-2 | TRBV4-1 | TRBD2
CAWRTTGDYEQYF | TRBJ2-7 | TRBV30 | TRBD1
CASSSVITDTQYF | TRBJ2-3 | TRBV7-9 | NA
CSARGGEQYF | TRBJ2-7 | TRBV29-1 | NA
CASSLLAGAYEQYF | TRBJ2-7 | TRBV28 | NA
CASSRTSGSRDTQYF | TRBJ2-3 | TRBV18 | TRBD2
CASSIGRGLGAGELFF | TRBJ2-2 | TRBV19 | NA
CASSSDRGPDTQYF | TRBJ2-3 | TRBV5-6 | TRBD1
CASSTISPGQGKLNTEAFF | TRBJ1-1 | TRBV28 | TRBD1
CASSRGLEGRTDTQYF | TRBJ2-3 | TRBV4-3 | TRBD2
CASSPQGAFNEKLFF | TRBJ1-4 | TRBV18 | NA
CASRGDRTYEQYF | TRBJ2-7 | TRBV7-9 | TRBD1